This T cell receptor (beta chain) derives from a study of T cell changes during pregnancy in multiple sclerosis. TCRdb keeps only in-frame clones here, not all; method: immunoSEQ multiplex PCR. The sample contains tens of thousands of clones, 93% of which appear only once. This CDR3 is built from 11 residues. V dropped 4 bases and J dropped 5 bases, with 4 bases sitting between them. In germline, CDR1 is MNHNY, CDR2 SVGAGI (reference sequence). The TCR originated in a female donor with multiple sclerosis, enrolled in a pregnancy study. The chain combines TRBV6-6 with TRBJ2-3, with unresolved D. The specimen comprised peripheral blood, sampled after pregnancy. CDR3 DNA sequence: TGTGCCAGCAGTTCGGGAGATACGCAGTATTTT. Its protein is CASSSGDTQYF.